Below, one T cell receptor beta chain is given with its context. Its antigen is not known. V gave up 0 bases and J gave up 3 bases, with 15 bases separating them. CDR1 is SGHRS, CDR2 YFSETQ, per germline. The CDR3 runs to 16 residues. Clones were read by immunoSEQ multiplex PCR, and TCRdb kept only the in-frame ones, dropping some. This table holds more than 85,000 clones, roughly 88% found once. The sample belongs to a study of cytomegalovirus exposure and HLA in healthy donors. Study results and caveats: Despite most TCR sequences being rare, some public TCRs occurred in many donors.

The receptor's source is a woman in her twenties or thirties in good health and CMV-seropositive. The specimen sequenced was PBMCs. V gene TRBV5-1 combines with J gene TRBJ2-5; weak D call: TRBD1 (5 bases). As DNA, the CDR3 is TGCGCCAGCAGCTTGGGAGCAGGGTCAAGGAAAGAGACCCAGTACTTC. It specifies CASSLGAGSRKETQYF.